A selection of T cell receptor beta chains follows, all from one sample in a study of shared clonotypes between healthy human individuals. Method: immunoSEQ multiplex PCR; TCRdb's copy keeps in-frame clones and lacks some. Among 1.5 million to 1.9 million clones, approximately 98% were seen once, and the ten largest hold less than 0.55%. The sample consisted of naive CD4+ T cells sorted from blood. These receptor sequences come from a man aged 25-40 years in good health. Both conserved end residues are part of each CDR3. Fields, in order: V gene, D gene, J gene, CDR3 DNA, CDR3 protein. D genes are given only for firm matches.

>TRBV28|TRBD2|TRBJ2-7
TGTGCCAGCGGGGGATTGGCTAGCGGGAGGACCTACGAGCAGTACTTC
CASGGLASGRTYEQYF
>TRBV6-5|.|TRBJ2-7
TGTGCCAGCAGTTACTCGACGGCTTCCCCCTACGAGCAGTACTTC
CASSYSTASPYEQYF
>TRBV5-5|TRBD2|TRBJ2-7
TGTGCCAGCAGCCCGGTTACTAGCGGGATCTACGAGCAGTACTTC
CASSPVTSGIYEQYF
>TRBV9|.|TRBJ2-5
TGTGCCAGCAGCGTAGACCCGCGCAGTTTAAGGGAGACCCAGTACTTC
CASSVDPRSLRETQYF
>TRBV28|TRBD1|TRBJ1-2
TGTGCCAGCAGGCGAGGGACAGCTAATTATGGCTACACCTTC
CASRRGTANYGYTF
>TRBV30|TRBD1|TRBJ1-3
TGTGCCTGGCACAAATTGGGACAGGGTGAAAACACCATATATTTT
CAWHKLGQGENTIYF
>TRBV6-1|TRBD1|TRBJ2-1
TGTGCCAGCAGGACAGGGAATGAGCAGTTCTTC
CASRTGNEQFF
>TRBV29-1|TRBD1|TRBJ2-7
TGCAGCGTCCGGACAGGGACGGACCCTAGGTTCGAGCAGTACTTC
CSVRTGTDPRFEQYF
>TRBV29-1|.|TRBJ1-5
TGCAGCGTTGGGACAGCAGATCAGCCCCAGCATTTT
CSVGTADQPQHF
>TRBV9|TRBD1|TRBJ2-7
TGTGCCAGCAGCGTAGAAAACAGGGGCTTAAACGAGCAGTACTTC
CASSVENRGLNEQYF
>TRBV10-2|.|TRBJ2-3
TGCGCCAGTGCACGGGGCTGGAACACAGATACGCAGTATTTT
CASARGWNTDTQYF